This TCR beta chain was profiled in a study of T cell responses to AZD1222 COVID-19 vaccine. V was cut by 0 bases and J by 1 base, with 7 bases left in between. The CDR3 is made up of 14 amino acids. Germline CDR1 and CDR2: SGHRS and YFSETQ. Generated by immunoSEQ multiplex PCR, the TCRdb table keeps only in-frame clones and is missing some. This sample has some 100,000 clones, with roughly 90% found just once. This clone was counted once. This TCR derives from an adult in good health. The sample was peripheral blood, taken on day 0 of AZD1222 vaccination. The chain carries TRBV5-1 and TRBJ2-5; D might be TRBD2 (5 bases). CDR3 DNA: TGCGCCAGCAGCTTGGGAGGGATCCAAGAGACCCAGTACTTC. Amino acids: CASSLGGIQETQYF.